The 20 T cell receptor beta chains below were found in one sample sequenced in a study of T cell responses to AZD1222 COVID-19 vaccine. Assay used: immunoSEQ multiplex PCR; TCRdb lists only in-frame clones, some missing. The sample lists approximately 110,000 clones, 70% to 90% occurring once. The sequencing here drew on peripheral blood, taken on day 0 of AZD1222 vaccination. These receptors were obtained from an adult in good health.

This chain uses TRBV28 with TRBJ2-7; D is unresolved. The V gene's germline CDR1 is MDHEN and CDR2 SYDVKM. The CDR3 is 11 amino acids. Trimming stripped 3 bases from V and 7 bases from J, with 7 bases between. In DNA form, the CDR3 reads TGTGCCAGCAGTTTGAATGATGAGCAGTACTTC. Residues: CASSLNDEQYF.

The chain couples TRBV20-1 to TRBJ1-5; D is undetermined. This CDR3 has 15 residues. Germline V gene lookup returns CDR1 DFQATT and CDR2 SNEGSKA (reference sequence). Trimming took off 3 bases at V and 4 bases at J, with 16 bases between the two ends. The CDR3 loop is CSASDPAAGNQPQHF. The CDR3 DNA reads TGCAGTGCTAGTGACCCGGCCGCGGGGAATCAGCCCCAGCATTTT.

The chain uses TRBV30 and TRBJ1-2; no clear D gene. The germline gives CDR1 GTSNPN, CDR2 SVGIG (reference sequence). Trimming pared 4 bases from V and 4 bases from J, leaving 13 bases between. The CDR3 is 13 residues long. CDR3 DNA: TGTGCCTGGACCGGGGAGTCGTCCTATGGCTACACCTTC. This codes for CAWTGESSYGYTF.

The V gene is TRBV7-3, the J gene TRBJ1-6, with 10 bases aligning to TRBD1. Per the germline V gene, CDR1 is SGHTA and CDR2 is FQGTGA. The CDR3 loop spans 15 amino acids. J was trimmed by 8 bases and V by 5 bases; bases with no gene match: 6. The CDR3 DNA follows: TGTGCCAGCAGCACTTCCGGGACAGGGGATTCACCCCTCCACTTT. This encodes CASSTSGTGDSPLHF.

V is TRBV11-2 and J is TRBJ1-2; TRBD1 is a possible D gene (6 bases). The germline gives CDR1 SGHAT, CDR2 FQNNGV. The CDR3 covers 15 residues. Deletions cut 4 bases from V and 5 bases from J, with 17 bases between. CDR3 sequence: CASSSPGGGAYGYTF. The CDR3 coding sequence is TGTGCCAGCAGCTCCCCCGGAGGGGGGGCTTATGGCTACACCTTC. Full variable domain (outside the CDR3, taken from reference TRBV11-2 and TRBJ1-2): EAGVAQSPRYKIIEKRQSVAFWCNPISGHATLYWYQQILGQGPKLLIQFQNNGVVDDSQLPKDRFSAERLKGVDSTLKIQPAKLEDSAVYLCASSSPGGGAYGYTFGSGTRLTVV.

The CDR3 here is CAISEGGFIAFF. CDR3 nucleotides: TGTGCCATCAGTGAGGGAGGGTTTATAGCTTTCTTT. The chain combines TRBV10-3 with TRBJ1-1; D not certain. CDR3 length: 12 residues. Germline lookup yields CDR1 ENHRY and CDR2 SYGVKD. Trimming took 2 bases from V and 10 from J, leaving 11 bases between them.

This clone was seen more than once but under ten times. This rearrangement joins TRBV28 to TRBJ2-7; TRBD1 or TRBD2 may be the D gene (5 bases each). The CDR3 runs to 12 residues. Trimming took 6 bases from V and 7 from J, leaving 13 bases between them. CDR1 is MDHEN and CDR2 is SYDVKM in the germline V gene. The CDR3 DNA sequence: TGTGCCAGCAGCTTGCGGTGGGGGGAGCAGTACTTC. This encodes CASSLRWGEQYF.

In DNA form, the CDR3 reads TGTGCCAGTAACCCCCTAGCTGGCAGGGGGTTTGCTGGCTACACCTTC. Residues: CASNPLAGRGFAGYTF. The chain employs TRBV19 and TRBJ1-2, with 7 bases matching TRBD1. Germline CDR1 and CDR2: LNHDA and SQIVND (reference sequence). V lost 7 bases and J lost 7; bases outside the gene matches: 18. The CDR3 consists of 16 residues.

This chain joins TRBV19 and TRBJ2-1, with 10 bases that match TRBD2. V lost 0 bases and J lost 3; bases outside the gene matches: 5. The CDR3 runs 17 residues. Germline CDR1 LNHDA, CDR2 SQIVND (reference sequence). CDR3 residues: CASSIDLPSGGYNEQFF. DNA of the CDR3: TGTGCCAGTAGTATAGATCTTCCTAGCGGGGGCTACAATGAGCAGTTCTTC.

The rearrangement uses TRBV19 and TRBJ1-1; 8 nucleotides agree with TRBD1. The germline V gene has CDR1 LNHDA and CDR2 SQIVND (reference sequence). The trim removed 3 bases at V and 7 bases at J, leaving 4 bases unmatched. The CDR3 covers 13 residues. The CDR3 nucleotides read TGTGCCAGTAGTATCGGGACAGGACTTGAAGCTTTCTTT. It translates to CASSIGTGLEAFF.

The J gene is TRBJ1-2, the V gene TRBV2, with TRBD1 matching 8 bases. Trimming took 2 bases from V and 5 from J; bases not matched to a gene: 10. This CDR3 has 16 residues. The germline gives CDR1 SNHLY, CDR2 FYNNEI. The CDR3 here is CASSETASGQEYGYTF. The CDR3 DNA is TGTGCCAGCAGTGAAACCGCCTCGGGACAGGAATATGGCTACACCTTC.

This sequence joins TRBV27 and TRBJ1-2; 7 bases agree with TRBD1. The CDR3 spans 13 residues. V shed 4 bases, J shed 5 bases, and the junction held 4 bases outside the gene matches. The germline V gene encodes CDR1 MNHEY and CDR2 SMNVEV (reference sequence). CDR3 protein: CASSSGQYYGYTF. Here the CDR3 DNA reads TGTGCCAGCAGTTCGGGACAGTATTATGGCTACACCTTC.

The gene calls are TRBV5-8 and TRBJ2-3, with D unresolved. Germline CDR1 and CDR2: SGHTS and YDEGEE. V was cut by 4 bases and J by 4 bases, with 10 bases left in between. The CDR3 is 13 residues long. The CDR3 loop reads CASSPSTADTQYF. In DNA, the CDR3 is TGTGCCAGCAGCCCATCCACGGCAGATACGCAGTATTTT.

The rearrangement links TRBV7-2 to TRBJ1-3; D is undetermined. CDR1 is SGHTA, CDR2 FQGNSA, per germline. The CDR3 runs to 13 residues. V lost 2 bases, J lost 5 bases, and 7 bases lay in between. The CDR3 loop is CASSLIDRNTIYF. CDR3 bases: TGTGCCAGCAGCTTAATCGATAGAAACACCATATATTTT.

This sequence joins TRBV2 and TRBJ1-6; D is unresolved. The CDR3 spans 14 residues. Deletions cut 7 bases from V and 5 bases from J, with 12 bases between. Germline V gene data show CDR1 as SNHLY and CDR2 as FYNNEI. CDR3 sequence: CASTRTANNSPLHF. CDR3 DNA sequence: TGTGCCAGCACAAGGACGGCAAATAATTCACCCCTCCACTTT.

The chain has TRBV6-1 and TRBJ1-4; unclear D gene. Germline CDR1 and CDR2: MNHNS and SASEGT. The V gene lost 2 bases and the J gene lost 7 bases, with 23 bases spanning the gap. This CDR3 has 18 amino acids. The CDR3 coding sequence is TGTGCCAGCAGTGAATGGGTAGGACCGCAACAACTAGGTGAAAAACTGTTTTTT. Translating gives CASSEWVGPQQLGEKLFF.

This clone was observed at least ten times. The chain links TRBV18 to TRBJ1-1; 10 bases agree with TRBD1. The V segment lost 4 bases and the J segment 9 bases; nucleotides outside the gene matches: 11. The CDR3 is 15 residues long. From germline, CDR1 is KGHSH and CDR2 LQKENI. This CDR3 reads CASSRDRGALSQAFF. The CDR3 bases are TGTGCCAGCTCACGGGACAGGGGCGCTCTTTCTCAAGCTTTCTTT.

The rearrangement joins TRBV6-5 to TRBJ2-5, with a possible D match to TRBD1 (6 bases). CDR3 length: 15 residues. Trimming removed 5 bases from V and 2 bases from J, with 15 bases in between. CDR1 and CDR2 (germline): MNHEY, SVGAGI. The CDR3 DNA reads as TGTGCCAGCAGTAAGTCGGGACACCCTCAAGAGACCCAGTACTTC. Amino acid sequence: CASSKSGHPQETQYF.

V usage is TRBV11-3 and J usage is TRBJ1-5, with TRBD1 matching 8 bases. Germline values: CDR1 SGHNT, CDR2 YENEEA. The CDR3 runs to 17 residues. With 0 bases clipped from V and 7 bases from J, the junction kept 11 bases outside the gene matches. The CDR3 region is CASSLDPQDRDLQPQHF. The CDR3 DNA reads as TGTGCCAGCAGCTTAGATCCCCAGGACAGGGATCTGCAGCCCCAGCATTTT.

The chain has TRBV20-1 and TRBJ1-4; D gene uncertain. CDR1 DFQATT and CDR2 SNEGSKA come from the germline V gene (reference sequence). This CDR3 has 11 amino acids. Trimming took off 5 bases at V and 5 bases at J, with 6 bases between the two ends. The CDR3 reads CSAPQNEKLFF. In nucleotides, the CDR3 is TGCAGTGCTCCCCAGAATGAAAAACTGTTTTTT.